This T cell receptor (beta chain) was captured by sequencing in a study of blood T cell repertoires in COVID-19. Study-wide background: PBMCs, B-cell-depleted T cells, or T cells provided the cDNA or gDNA that made up the material.

As handled by the study authors: Estimated nucleated cell counts came from reference gene primer amplification. Method: immunoSEQ multiplex PCR; TCRdb's copy keeps in-frame clones and lacks some. V, J and clone size are taken as reported in that table, and D and trimming were inferred from the DNA itself. Altogether about 300,000 clones are present, approximately 85% being singletons, with the ten largest covering more than 2%. Cohort 3 recovery required two negative PCRs, clearance, or symptom resolution. V shed 4 bases, J shed 0 bases, and the junction held 8 bases outside the gene matches. CDR1 and CDR2 from the germline V gene are SGHRS and YFSETQ. This CDR3 has 17 residues.

Specimen: PBMCs or T cells enriched from blood (not recorded which). The sequence was collected from a man aged 30-40 years who had recovered from COVID-19. This chain links TRBV5-1 with TRBJ1-4; 8 bases agree with TRBD1. CDR3 sequence: CASSLGGQGSTNEKLFF. The CDR3 nucleotides are TGCGCCAGCAGCCTAGGAGGACAGGGTTCAACTAATGAAAAACTGTTTTTT.